The rows below give T cell receptor beta chains drawn from one sample of a study of CD8 T cells in Susac syndrome. TCRdb reprocessed the immunoSEQ multiplex PCR reads with MiXCR, giving one entry per CDR3 protein. The sample shows about 430,000 distinct CDR3 sequences, more than 80% of them seen only once. The sample comprised CD8+ T cells from PBMCs. These receptors came from a human donor with multiple sclerosis. Both conserved end residues are part of each CDR3. D genes are given only for firm matches. Expanded clones are given a class, and other clones once, few, many or no size at all.

TRBJ1-5 TRBV10-3 . TRBD1 CAIIRGRELEPNQPQHF TGTGCCATCATAAGGGGGCGAGAGTTGGAGCCAAATCAGCCCCAGCATTTT
TRBJ1-4 TRBV30 . . CAWSDGDEKLFF TGTGCCTGGAGTGACGGGGATGAAAAACTGTTTTTT
TRBJ2-1 TRBV5-4 once TRBD2 CASLGAGEGDEQFF TGTGCCAGCCTAGGGGCGGGAGAAGGGGATGAGCAGTTCTTC
TRBJ1-6 TRBV5-1 . . CASSFGWFRNSPLHF TGCGCCAGCAGTTTCGGATGGTTTCGTAATTCACCCCTCCACTTT
TRBJ2-5 TRBV2 once . CASSPLAGFGLRETQYF TGTGCCAGCAGCCCCCTTGCAGGGTTCGGTTTGCGGGAGACCCAGTACTTC
TRBJ2-5 TRBV2 . . CATLSAEIQETQYF TGTGCCACCCTATCCGCGGAGATACAAGAGACCCAGTACTTC
TRBJ2-7 TRBV6-1 . . CASSETSNGFYEQYF TGTGCCAGCAGTGAAACGAGCAACGGCTTCTACGAGCAGTACTTC
TRBJ2-5 TRBV5-1 . . CASSVVPFSTQETQYF TGCGCCAGCAGCGTGGTACCCTTCAGCACCCAAGAGACCCAGTACTTC
TRBJ2-1 TRBV27 . . CASSLSSGLSNNEQFF TGTGCCAGCAGTTTATCTAGCGGTCTAAGCAACAATGAGCAGTTCTTC
TRBJ2-5 TRBV7-3 once . CASSLSAGGIPGTQYF TGTGCCAGCAGCTTATCGGCAGGGGGGATCCCTGGGACCCAGTACTTC
TRBJ2-6 TRBV27 . . CASTTRVEAIGANVLTF TGTGCCAGCACCACCCGGGTGGAAGCGATTGGGGCCAACGTCCTGACTTTC
TRBJ2-2 TRBV19 . . CASSLLAQGVGELFF TGTGCCAGTAGTCTACTCGCCCAGGGTGTCGGGGAGCTGTTTTTT
TRBJ2-7 TRBV5-1 . . CASSVEPGPQEYEQYF TGCGCCAGCAGCGTCGAGCCCGGGCCCCAGGAATACGAGCAGTACTTC
TRBJ1-5 TRBV25-1 . . CASTDGNQPQHF TGTGCCAGCACGGACGGTAATCAGCCCCAGCATTTT
TRBJ1-6 TRBV27 . . CASSLSIMGGGSPLHF TGTGCCAGCAGTTTATCGATAATGGGGGGGGGTTCACCCCTCCACTTT
TRBJ2-1 TRBV18 once . CASSPRSIPATSKFF TGTGCCAGCTCACCACGGTCGATCCCAGCGACGAGCAAGTTCTTC
TRBJ2-3 TRBV20-1 once TRBD1 CSARDRNRQGVPTSTDTQYF TGCAGTGCTAGAGATAGGAATAGGCAGGGGGTACCTACTAGCACAGATACGCAGTATTTT
TRBJ1-1 TRBV15 . . CATSRVGRMNSNTEAFF TGTGCCACCAGCAGAGTAGGACGGATGAATTCGAACACTGAAGCTTTCTTT
TRBJ1-1 TRBV2 once . CASSAVSLNTEAFF TGTGCCAGCAGTGCCGTCAGTCTTAACACTGAAGCTTTCTTT
TRBJ1-1 TRBV10-3 . TRBD1 CAISEPGQKNTEAFF TGTGCCATCAGTGAGCCGGGACAGAAGAACACTGAAGCTTTCTTT
TRBJ2-7 TRBV30 few . CAWSGRTGADEQYF TGTGCCTGGAGTGGGCGTACGGGGGCGGACGAGCAGTACTTC
TRBJ2-1 TRBV19 . . CASIGRSNEQFF TGTGCCAGTATCGGCCGGTCCAATGAGCAGTTCTTC
TRBJ1-1 TRBV3-1 . . CASSQESQLSTEAFF TGTGCCAGCAGCCAAGAAAGCCAGCTGAGCACTGAAGCTTTCTTT
TRBJ2-6 TRBV10-3 . . CAIGLYSGANVLTF TGTGCCATCGGGCTGTACTCTGGGGCCAACGTCCTGACTTTC
TRBJ2-1 TRBV6-1 few TRBD2 CASSATSGIPNEQFF TGTGCCAGCAGTGCGACTAGCGGGATCCCCAATGAGCAGTTCTTC
TRBJ2-7 TRBV20-1 . . CSASGLESNYEQYF TGCAGTGCTAGTGGACTGGAATCTAACTACGAGCAGTACTTC
TRBJ1-2 TRBV20-1 . . CSAGSLGDSYGYTF TGCAGTGCTGGGTCCCTGGGGGACTCGTATGGCTACACCTTC
TRBJ1-3 TRBV29-1 . . CSVGATTGNTIYF TGCAGCGTTGGCGCCACTACTGGAAACACCATATATTTT
TRBJ1-4 TRBV20-1 . . CSAREPGLLDEKLFF TGCAGTGCTAGAGAACCGGGCCTATTGGATGAAAAACTGTTTTTT
TRBJ2-7 TRBV7-9 . TRBD1 CASSPQDRPYEQYF TGTGCCAGCAGCCCTCAGGACAGGCCTTACGAGCAGTACTTC
TRBJ1-5 TRBV2 once TRBD1 CASSANRGDSNQPQHF TGTGCCAGCAGTGCCAACAGGGGGGATAGCAATCAGCCCCAGCATTTT
TRBJ2-7 TRBV6-2/TRBV6-3 few . CASSYSVGTVYF TGTGCCAGCAGTTACTCAGTCGGGACCGTATACTTC
TRBJ2-1 TRBV5-6 . . CASSLGLARNEQFF TGTGCCAGCAGCTTGGGGTTAGCTCGCAATGAGCAGTTCTTC
TRBJ2-5 TRBV2 . TRBD2 CASSGGTSGEETQYF TGTGCCAGCAGTGGAGGGACTAGCGGTGAAGAGACCCAGTACTTC
TRBJ2-5 TRBV6-1 . . CASRRYSQETQYF TGTGCCAGCAGACGGTACAGTCAAGAGACCCAGTACTTC
TRBJ1-6 TRBV6-5 . . CASSYVRGRTPLHF TGTGCCAGCAGTTACGTAAGGGGGAGGACACCCCTCCACTTT
TRBJ2-5 TRBV29-1 . . CSVPIDTQYF TGCAGCGTGCCCATAGATACCCAGTACTTC
TRBJ2-3 TRBV6-1 few . CASSSRPSTDTQYF TGTGCCAGCAGTTCAAGGCCTAGCACAGATACGCAGTATTTT
TRBJ2-1 TRBV10-3 . . CAISESTRQINEQFF TGTGCCATCAGTGAGTCGACAAGGCAAATCAATGAGCAGTTCTTC
TRBJ2-7 TRBV11-1 few TRBD1 CASSPQGPDLFSYEQYF TGTGCCAGCAGCCCACAGGGGCCAGACCTATTCTCCTACGAGCAGTACTTC